One sample yielded the 5 T cell receptor beta chains listed below, sequenced in a study of naive and memory T cell subsets. Both TRBC1 and TRBC2 were covered by a beta constant-region primer of two equimolar oligonucleotides. Nested alpha and beta constant-region primers with the SP2 primer drove four PCR rounds on ligated cDNA. Using its own MiXCR run on the UMI-ligation and nested PCR reads, TCRdb lists one record per CDR3 protein. There are approximately 140,000 distinct CDR3 sequences in the sample; approximately 21% occur only once, and roughly 0.68% lies in the top ten. General study results and limits: Especially in CD8 cells, naive repertoires contained a few larger clonotypes, possibly CD45RA-re-expressing memory cells.

For these receptors, no antigen is known. Sequenced sample: naive CD8+ T cells from blood. The receptors were sampled from a human donor in good health.

The rearrangement links TRBV28 to TRBJ1-5; D not resolved. V lost 2 bases and J lost 5, with 13 bases in between. Germline V lookup: CDR1 MDHEN, CDR2 SYDVKM. This CDR3 comprises 15 residues. CDR3: CASSLLRIGDQPQHF. In nucleotides, the CDR3 is TGTGCCAGCAGTTTACTCCGCATCGGCGATCAGCCCCAGCATTTT. The full variable domain, rest sourced from reference TRBV28 and TRBJ1-5, is DVKVTQSSRYLVKRTGEKVFLECVQDMDHENMFWYRQDPGLGLRLIYFSYDVKMKEKGDIPEGYSVSREKKERFSLILESASTNQTSMYLCASSLLRIGDQPQHFGDGTRLSIL.

This clonotype was seen a handful of times. The CDR3 DNA sequence: TGTGCCAGCAGCGATGGCCCAGGGACCCCCCGCTACGAGCAGTACTTC. Its protein is CASSDGPGTPRYEQYF. The rearrangement links TRBV9 to TRBJ2-7; either TRBD1 or TRBD2 may fit D (5 bases each). CDR1 SGDLS and CDR2 YYNGEE come from the germline V gene. V was cut by 3 bases and J by 3 bases, with 19 bases left in between. The CDR3 sequence is 16 residues long.

This clonotype has a handful of counts. The chain joins TRBV3-1 to TRBJ2-3; D gene unclear. The germline V and J ends were trimmed by 1 base and 6 bases, with 17 bases remaining between them. Germline V gene data show CDR1 as LGHDT and CDR2 as YNNKEL (reference sequence). This CDR3 region has 16 residues. The CDR3 bases are TGTGCCAGCAGCCAAGTGGGTCAGTCCGTTTACGATACGCAGTATTTT. It specifies CASSQVGQSVYDTQYF.

This clonotype appeared a few times. CDR3 bases: TGTGCCAGCAGTGAATATTACACTAGCGGAAACACCGGGGAGCTGTTTTTT. The encoded protein is CASSEYYTSGNTGELFF. V usage is TRBV25-1 and J usage is TRBJ2-2, with TRBD2 matching 8 bases. Trimming removed 0 bases from V and 2 bases from J; junction bases left unmatched: 5. Germline V gene sequence: CDR1 MGHDK, CDR2 SYGVNS. The CDR3 is 17 amino acids.

The chain has TRBV7-9 and TRBJ2-5; D not resolved. The V end lost 5 bases, the J end lost 3 bases, and 10 bases lay between the germline ends. There are 13 residues in the CDR3. CDR1 and CDR2 from the germline V gene are SEHNR and FQNEAQ (reference sequence). CDR3 amino acids: CASSDLSEETQYF. The CDR3 DNA reads TGTGCCAGCAGCGACCTAAGTGAAGAGACCCAGTACTTC.